This TCR beta chain was profiled in a study of blood T cell repertoires in COVID-19. For the study at large: Some COVID-19 samples were acute and others convalescent; all came from the United States, Italy and Spain. Nucleic acid was either cDNA or gDNA, and it came from T cells, B-cell-depleted T cells, or PBMCs.

The CDR3 is 17 amino acids. CDR1 is LGHNA, CDR2 YNFKEQ, per germline. Between the trimmed V and J ends, which lost 3 bases and 6 bases, there was a span of 21 bases. TCRdb's table, derived via immunoSEQ multiplex PCR, lists solely in-frame clones and lacks some. The table has 50,000 or so clones, about 84% seen once. V and J are TRBV4-2 and TRBJ1-5; the D is unclear. The sequence came from a woman aged 60-70 years with acute or convalescent COVID-19. Sequenced: peripheral blood. The chain's CDR3 is CASSQLDRRDVSQPQHF. In nucleotides, the CDR3 is TGTGCCAGCAGCCAGTTAGATCGGAGGGATGTAAGTCAGCCCCAGCATTTT.